This TCR beta chain is drawn from a study of blood T cell repertoires in COVID-19. The CDR3 loop spans 17 amino acids. CDR1 SGHNT and CDR2 YENEEA come from the germline V gene. The junction had 10 bases not matched to a gene; V was cut back by 1 base and J by 7 bases. Authors' methods: Reference gene primers were amplified, and this amplification served to estimate nucleated cell counts. TCRdb's copy holds only in-frame clones and misses some; the assay was immunoSEQ multiplex PCR. V, J and clone size reflect that table, while D and trimming were determined from the DNA. The table lists around 84,000 clones, approximately 86% of them singletons.

The rearrangement joins TRBV11-3 to TRBJ2-1; the match to TRBD2 covers 10 bases. This clonotype was sampled from a man of 80 years or more with active or convalescent COVID-19. Sequencing was done on a sample of peripheral blood. The CDR3 spells CASSLGETSGQGNEQFF. CDR3 DNA sequence: TGTGCCAGCAGCTTAGGCGAGACTAGCGGGCAAGGTAATGAGCAGTTCTTC.